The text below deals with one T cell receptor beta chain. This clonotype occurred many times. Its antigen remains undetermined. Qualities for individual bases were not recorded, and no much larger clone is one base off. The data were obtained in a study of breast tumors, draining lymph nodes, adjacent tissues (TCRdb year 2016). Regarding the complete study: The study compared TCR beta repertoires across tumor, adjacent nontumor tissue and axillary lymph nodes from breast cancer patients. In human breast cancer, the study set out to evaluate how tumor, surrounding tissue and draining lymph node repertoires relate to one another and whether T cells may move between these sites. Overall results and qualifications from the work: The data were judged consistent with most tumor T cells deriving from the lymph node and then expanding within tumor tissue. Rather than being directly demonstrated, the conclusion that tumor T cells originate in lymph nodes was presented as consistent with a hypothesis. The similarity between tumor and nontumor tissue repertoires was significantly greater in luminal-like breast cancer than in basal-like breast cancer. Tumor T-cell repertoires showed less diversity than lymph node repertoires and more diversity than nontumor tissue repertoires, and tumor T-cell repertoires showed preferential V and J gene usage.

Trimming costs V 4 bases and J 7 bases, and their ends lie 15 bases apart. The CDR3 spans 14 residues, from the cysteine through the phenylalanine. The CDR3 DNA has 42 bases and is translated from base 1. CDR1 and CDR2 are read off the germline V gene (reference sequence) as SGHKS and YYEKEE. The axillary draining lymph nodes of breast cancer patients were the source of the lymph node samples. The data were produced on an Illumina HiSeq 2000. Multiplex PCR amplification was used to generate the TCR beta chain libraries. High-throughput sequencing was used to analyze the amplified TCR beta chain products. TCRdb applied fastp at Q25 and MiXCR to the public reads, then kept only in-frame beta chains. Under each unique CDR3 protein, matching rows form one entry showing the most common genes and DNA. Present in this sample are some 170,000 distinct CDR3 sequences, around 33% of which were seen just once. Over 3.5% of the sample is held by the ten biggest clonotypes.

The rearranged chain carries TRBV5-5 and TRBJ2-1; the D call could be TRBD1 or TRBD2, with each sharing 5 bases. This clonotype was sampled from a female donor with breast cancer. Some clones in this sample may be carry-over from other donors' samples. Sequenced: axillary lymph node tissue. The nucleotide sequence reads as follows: TGTGCCAGCAGCCGGGACCTACTCCCAAATGAGCAGTTCTTC. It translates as CASSRDLLPNEQFF.